This TCR beta chain stems from a study of T cells in Graves' hyperthyroidism and ophthalmopathy. Lactation, pregnancy, other autoimmune disease or uncontrolled infection led to exclusion of patients. The PBMCs had their origin in 7.5 to 10 ml of fresh peripheral blood. This clonotype was detected a few times. What it recognizes is unknown. A read error may account for a junction end that differs from germline. The length of the CDR3 is 15 residues. CDR1 MNHEY and CDR2 SMNVEV come from the germline V gene (reference sequence). Study-wide findings and caveats: Also found in blood were most expanded thyroid clonotypes above 0.001.

Template material for amplifying TCR beta CDR3 regions consisted of RNA transcripts. First-round RT-PCR of the TCR CDR3 relied on the HTBI primer set. TCRdb reprocessed the multiplex PCR reads via MiXCR and lists one record per CDR3 protein. The sample lists about 37,000 distinct CDR3 sequences, roughly 50% occurring once. The source of this sequence is a man aged 35-49 years with Graves' ophthalmopathy. V usage is TRBV27 and J usage is TRBJ1-5, with D unresolved. What was sequenced was blood. In DNA, the CDR3 is TGTGCCAGCAGTTTATGGGGTTCTACTGGGCAGCCCCAGCGTTTT. It encodes CASSLWGSTGQPQRF.